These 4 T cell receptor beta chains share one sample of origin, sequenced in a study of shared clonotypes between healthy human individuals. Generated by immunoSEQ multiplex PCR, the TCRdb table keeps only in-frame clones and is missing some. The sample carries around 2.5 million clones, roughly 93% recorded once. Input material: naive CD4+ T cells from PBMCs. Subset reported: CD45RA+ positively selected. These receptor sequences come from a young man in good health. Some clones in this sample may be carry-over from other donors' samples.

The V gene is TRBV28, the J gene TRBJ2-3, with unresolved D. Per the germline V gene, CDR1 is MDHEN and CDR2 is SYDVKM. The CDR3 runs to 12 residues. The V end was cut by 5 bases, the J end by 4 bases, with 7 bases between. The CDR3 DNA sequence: TGTGCCAGCAGTCCCCCCCCAGATACGCAGTATTTT. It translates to CASSPPPDTQYF.

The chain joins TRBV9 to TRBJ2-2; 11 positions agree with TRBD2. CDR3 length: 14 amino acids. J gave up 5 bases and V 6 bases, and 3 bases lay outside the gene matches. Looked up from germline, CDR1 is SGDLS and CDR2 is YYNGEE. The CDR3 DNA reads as TGTGCCAGCACCTTAGCGGGAGGGACCGGGGAGCTGTTTTTT. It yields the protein CASTLAGGTGELFF. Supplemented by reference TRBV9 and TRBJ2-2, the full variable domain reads DSGVTQTPKHLITATGQRVTLRCSPRSGDLSVYWYQQSLDQGLQFLIQYYNGEERAKGNILERFSAQQFPDLHSELNLSSLELGDSALYFCASTLAGGTGELFFGEGSRLTVL.

The CDR3 spells CASSLWGEQYF. The DNA of the CDR3 is TGTGCCAGCAGCTTATGGGGGGAGCAGTACTTC. The chain combines TRBV7-6 with TRBJ2-7; D is possibly TRBD1 or TRBD2 (5 bases each). Germline assignment: CDR1 SGHVS and CDR2 FNYEAQ. CDR3 length: 11 residues. Trimming left V 2 bases short and J 7 bases short, with 6 bases between.

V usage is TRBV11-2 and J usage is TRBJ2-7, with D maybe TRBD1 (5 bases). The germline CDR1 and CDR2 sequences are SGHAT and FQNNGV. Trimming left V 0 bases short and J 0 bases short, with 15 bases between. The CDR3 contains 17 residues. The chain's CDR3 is CASSLDLWQGSSYEQYF. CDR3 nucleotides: TGTGCCAGCAGCTTAGATCTCTGGCAGGGTAGCTCCTACGAGCAGTACTTC.